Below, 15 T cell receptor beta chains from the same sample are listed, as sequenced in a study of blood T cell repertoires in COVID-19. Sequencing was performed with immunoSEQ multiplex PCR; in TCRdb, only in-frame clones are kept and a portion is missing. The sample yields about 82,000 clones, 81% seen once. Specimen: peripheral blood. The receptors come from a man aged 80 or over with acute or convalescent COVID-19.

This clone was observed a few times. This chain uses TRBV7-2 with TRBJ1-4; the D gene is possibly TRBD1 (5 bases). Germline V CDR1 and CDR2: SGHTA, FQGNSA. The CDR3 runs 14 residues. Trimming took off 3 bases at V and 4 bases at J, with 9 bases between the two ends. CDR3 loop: CASSFMGGNEKLFF. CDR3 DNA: TGTGCCAGCAGCTTTATGGGGGGTAATGAAAAACTGTTTTTT. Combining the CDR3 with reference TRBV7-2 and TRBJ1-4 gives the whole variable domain GAGVSQSPSNKVTEKGKDVELRCDPISGHTALYWYRQSLGQGLEFLIYFQGNSAPDKSGLPSDRFSAERTGGSVSTLTIQRTQQEDSAVYLCASSFMGGNEKLFFGSGTQLSVL.

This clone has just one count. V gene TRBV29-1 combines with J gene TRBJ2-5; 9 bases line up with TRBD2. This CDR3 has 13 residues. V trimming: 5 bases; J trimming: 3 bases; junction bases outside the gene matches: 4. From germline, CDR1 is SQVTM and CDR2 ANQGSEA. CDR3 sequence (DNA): TGCAGCGTTAGGATAGCGGGAGAAGAGACCCAGTACTTC. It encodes CSVRIAGEETQYF.

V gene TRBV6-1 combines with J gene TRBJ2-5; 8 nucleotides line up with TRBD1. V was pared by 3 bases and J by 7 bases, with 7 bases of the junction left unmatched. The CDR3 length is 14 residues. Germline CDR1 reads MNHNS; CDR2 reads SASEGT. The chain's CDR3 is CASSDETGEGTQYF. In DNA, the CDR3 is TGTGCCAGCAGTGACGAGACAGGGGAAGGGACCCAGTACTTC.

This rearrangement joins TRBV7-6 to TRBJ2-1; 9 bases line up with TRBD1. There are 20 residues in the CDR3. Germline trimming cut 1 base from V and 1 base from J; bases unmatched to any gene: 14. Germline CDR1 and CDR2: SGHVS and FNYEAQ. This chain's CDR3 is CASSLGVGQGTHLSYNEQFF. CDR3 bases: TGTGCCAGCAGCTTAGGAGTAGGACAGGGGACCCACCTATCCTACAATGAGCAGTTCTTC.

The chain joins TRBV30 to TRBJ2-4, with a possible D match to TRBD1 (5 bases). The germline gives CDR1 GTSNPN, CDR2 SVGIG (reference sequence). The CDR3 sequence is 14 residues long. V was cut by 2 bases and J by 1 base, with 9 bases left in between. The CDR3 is CAWSYRTAKNIQYF. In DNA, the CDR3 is TGTGCCTGGAGTTACAGGACGGCCAAAAACATTCAGTACTTC.

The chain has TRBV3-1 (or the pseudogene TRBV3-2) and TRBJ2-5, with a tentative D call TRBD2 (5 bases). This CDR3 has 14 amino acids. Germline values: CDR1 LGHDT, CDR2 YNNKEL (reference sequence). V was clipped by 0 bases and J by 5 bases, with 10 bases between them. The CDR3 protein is CASSQDAGGETQYF. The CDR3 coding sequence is TGTGCCAGCAGCCAAGATGCGGGCGGGGAGACCCAGTACTTC.

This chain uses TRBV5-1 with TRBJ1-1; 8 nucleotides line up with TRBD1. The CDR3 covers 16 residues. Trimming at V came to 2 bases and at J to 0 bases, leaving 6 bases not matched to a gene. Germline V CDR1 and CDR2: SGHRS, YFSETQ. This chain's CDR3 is CASSLLTGEVNTEAFF. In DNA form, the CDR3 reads TGCGCCAGCAGCTTACTGACAGGGGAAGTGAACACTGAAGCTTTCTTT.

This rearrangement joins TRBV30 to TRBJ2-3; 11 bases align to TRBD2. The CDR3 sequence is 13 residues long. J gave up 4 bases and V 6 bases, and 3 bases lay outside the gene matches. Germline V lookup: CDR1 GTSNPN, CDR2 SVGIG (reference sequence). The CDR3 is CACHSGRADTQYF. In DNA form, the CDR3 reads TGTGCCTGCCATAGCGGGAGGGCAGATACGCAGTATTTT. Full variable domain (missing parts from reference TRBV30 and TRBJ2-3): SQTIHQWPATLVQPVGSPLSLECTVEGTSNPNLYWYRQAAGRGLQLLFYSVGIGQISSEVPQNLSASRPQDRQFILSSKKLLLSDSGFYLCACHSGRADTQYFGPGTRLTVL.

The CDR3 here is CASSYDSSGANVLTF. The CDR3 DNA sequence: TGTGCCAGCAGTTACGACAGTTCTGGGGCCAACGTCCTGACTTTC. The chain employs TRBV6-2 or TRBV6-3 and TRBJ2-6; a possible D gene is TRBD1 (5 bases). The length of the CDR3 is 15 residues. V lost 2 bases and J 1 base, leaving 6 bases between the germline ends. CDR1 and CDR2 (germline): MNHEY, SVGEGT.

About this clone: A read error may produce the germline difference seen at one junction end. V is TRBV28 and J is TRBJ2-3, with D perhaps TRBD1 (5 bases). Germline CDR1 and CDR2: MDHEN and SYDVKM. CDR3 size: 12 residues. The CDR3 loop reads CASRRFTGTQYF. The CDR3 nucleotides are TGTGCCAGCAGGCGGTTTACAGGTACGCAGTATTTT.

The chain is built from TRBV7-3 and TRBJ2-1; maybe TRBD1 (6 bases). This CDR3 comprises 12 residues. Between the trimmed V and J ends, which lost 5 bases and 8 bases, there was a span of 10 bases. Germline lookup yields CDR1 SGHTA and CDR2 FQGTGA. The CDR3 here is CASSIQGYEQFF. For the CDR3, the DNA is TGTGCCAGCAGCATACAGGGTTATGAGCAGTTCTTC.

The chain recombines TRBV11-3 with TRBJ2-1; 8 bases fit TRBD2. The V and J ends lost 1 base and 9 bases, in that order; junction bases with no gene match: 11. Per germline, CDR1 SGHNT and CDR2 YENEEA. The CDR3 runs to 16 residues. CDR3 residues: CASSLGGTGLGFEQFF. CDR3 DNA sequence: TGTGCCAGCAGCTTAGGAGGGACGGGACTAGGATTTGAGCAGTTCTTC.

Written as DNA, the CDR3 is TGTGCCTGGAGTGAAAACAGGGCACAGCCCCAGCATTTT. It translates to CAWSENRAQPQHF. The chain carries TRBV30 and TRBJ1-5, with D possibly matching TRBD1 (6 bases). The CDR3 totals 13 residues. The V gene's germline CDR1 is GTSNPN and CDR2 SVGIG (reference sequence). V was pared by 1 base and J by 7 bases, with 11 bases between.

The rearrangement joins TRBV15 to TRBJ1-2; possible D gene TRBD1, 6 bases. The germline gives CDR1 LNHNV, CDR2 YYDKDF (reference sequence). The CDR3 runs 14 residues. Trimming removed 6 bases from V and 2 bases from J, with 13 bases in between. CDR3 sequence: CATSMDRLNYGYTF. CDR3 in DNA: TGTGCCACCAGTATGGACAGATTAAACTATGGCTACACCTTC. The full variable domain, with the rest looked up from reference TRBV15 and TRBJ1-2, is DAMVIQNPRYQVTQFGKPVTLSCSQTLNHNVMYWYQQKSSQAPKLLFHYYDKDFNNEADTPDNFQSRRPNTSFCFLDIRSPGLGDTAMYLCATSMDRLNYGYTFGSGTRLTVV.

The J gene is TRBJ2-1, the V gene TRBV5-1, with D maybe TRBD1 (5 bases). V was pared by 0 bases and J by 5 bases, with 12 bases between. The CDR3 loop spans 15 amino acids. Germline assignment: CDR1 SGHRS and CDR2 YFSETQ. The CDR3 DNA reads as TGCGCCAGCAGCTTGGCCGTACAGGCGAACAATGAGCAGTTCTTC. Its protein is CASSLAVQANNEQFF.